This T cell receptor (beta chain) stems from a study of lymphopenia after photon versus proton radiotherapy. CDR3 length: 15 residues. Germline V CDR1 and CDR2: KGHSH, LQKENI. V shed 5 bases, J shed 4 bases, and the junction held 7 bases outside the gene matches. Only in-frame clones appear in the TCRdb table, and some are missing; sequencing was by immunoSEQ multiplex PCR. The sample contains 35,000 to 40,000 clones, approximately 87% of which appear only once. This clone showed up just once. The antigen is unknown. Study findings and constraints: Survival link was tested only in deceased patients; proton benefit remains a possibility.

This receptor was obtained from a man aged 45-65 years with gastric cancer. This chain links TRBV18 with TRBJ2-5, with 10 bases identical to TRBD1. The starting material was peripheral blood, obtained from a patient treated with photon-based radiotherapy. The CDR3 region is CASSGDRGRRETQYF. In nucleotides, the CDR3 is TGTGCCAGCTCAGGAGACAGGGGGCGAAGAGAGACCCAGTACTTC. The full variable domain, rest sourced from reference TRBV18 and TRBJ2-5, is NAGVMQNPRHLVRRRGQEARLRCSPMKGHSHVYWYRQLPEEGLKFMVYLQKENIIDESGMPKERFSAEFPKEGPSILRIQQVVRGDSAAYFCASSGDRGRRETQYFGPGTRLLVL.